This T cell receptor (beta chain) came from a study of T-cell reconstitution after alpha-beta-depleted transplantation in children. Library preparation (for TCRbeta) was performed with unique molecular identifiers. TCRdb reanalysed the PCR reads using MiXCR and keeps one entry per CDR3 protein. The table includes around 300,000 distinct CDR3 sequences, almost 8% detected once. V gave up 4 bases and J gave up 4 bases, with 8 bases separating them. This CDR3 region has 13 residues. Germline V gene data show CDR1 as SGHAT and CDR2 as FQNNGV. Findings and caveats of the study: The origin of high day-60 TCRbeta diversity in some patients lay in surviving recipient T cells and thymic progenitors. Diversity and T-cell counts at one year after transplant derived mostly from new T cells. The study reportedly traced alpha-beta T cells about two months after transplant to several hundred expanded graft clones.

This clonotype was detected only a few times. The antigen is undetermined. The chain employs TRBV11-2 and TRBJ1-3, with D tentatively TRBD1 (6 bases). Specimen: peripheral blood, collected 360 days after TCRalphabeta/CD19-depleted stem cell transplant. The receptor was isolated from a female patient aged 2-15 years who had a stem cell transplant for Fanconi anemia, so the T cells may come from the graft donor. CDR3 in DNA: TGTGCCAGCAGCTGGACAGAGGGAAACACCATATATTTT. Its translation: CASSWTEGNTIYF.